Listed below are T cell receptor beta chains from one sample, sequenced in a study of beta chain features in type 1 diabetes. This table comes from immunoSEQ multiplex PCR, and its TCRdb copy is limited to in-frame clones, with some not included. The repertoire includes under 850,000 clones, 13% of them detected once, and less than 0.025% sits in the top ten. Sequencing input: naive CD4+ T cells from blood. These receptors were obtained from a man younger than 35 with type 1 diabetes. Each CDR3 is given with its conserved first and last residue. A D gene is named only where the DNA matches it firmly. Some rows mark clone size as missing; the rest say once, few, many or name a class of expanded clone.

TRBV14	few	NA	14	TRBJ1-2	TGTGCCAGCAGCCCTAACCTCGGGAACTATGGCTACACCTTC	CASSPNLGNYGYTF
TRBV20-1	few	NA	11	TRBJ2-5	TGCAGTGCCGTCTTCAAAGAGACCCAGTACTTC	CSAVFKETQYF
TRBV11-2	NA	TRBD1	17	TRBJ2-7	TGTGCCAGCAGCTTAGCCCCGACAGGGACAGGGGCCTACGAGCAGTACTTC	CASSLAPTGTGAYEQYF
TRBV7-9	few	NA	15	TRBJ1-5	TGTGCCAGCAGCGGGCCCGGGACCCAAGGGGGGCCCCAGCATTTT	CASSGPGTQGGPQHF
TRBV30	few	TRBD1	13	TRBJ1-5	TGTGCCTGGAGTCCGACAGGGGTTCAGCCCCAGCATTTT	CAWSPTGVQPQHF
TRBV9	NA	TRBD1	15	TRBJ1-2	TGTGCCAGCAGCGCCCAGGACAGGGGAAACTATGGCTACACCTTC	CASSAQDRGNYGYTF
TRBV5-1	few	NA	16	TRBJ1-2	TGCGCCAGCAGCTTGGCGGCCAGGGCTGAGGGCTATGGCTACACCTTC	CASSLAARAEGYGYTF
TRBV19	NA	NA	13	TRBJ1-2	TGTGCCAGTAGTATGAGACAACTGGTCGGCTACACCTTC	CASSMRQLVGYTF
TRBV7-9	NA	NA	15	TRBJ2-5	TGTGCCAGCAGCTTAGGTACAACTGTCCAAGGGACCCAGTACTTC	CASSLGTTVQGTQYF
TRBV5-1	few	TRBD2	17	TRBJ2-5	TGCGCCAGCAACGTAGGTTCGACTAGCGGGGGACAAGAGACCCAGTACTTC	CASNVGSTSGGQETQYF
TRBV29-1	few	NA	12	TRBJ2-5	TGCAGCGGTAACAGGGACGGGGAGACCCAGTACTTC	CSGNRDGETQYF
TRBV6-5	NA	NA	13	TRBJ2-3	TGTGCCATCAAATCAGGACCCTCAGATACGCAGTATTTT	CAIKSGPSDTQYF
TRBV27	NA	NA	16	TRBJ2-3	TGTGCCAGCAGTCCCCGAGGGACTGTCAGCACAGATACGCAGTATTTT	CASSPRGTVSTDTQYF
TRBV29-1	few	TRBD1	15	TRBJ1-2	TGCAGCGTTTATTCCGGGGGACAGGATAACTATGGCTACACCTTC	CSVYSGGQDNYGYTF
TRBV28	NA	TRBD1	15	TRBJ1-4	TGTGCCAGCAGTTCCAACAGGGGGACTAATGAAAAACTGTTTTTT	CASSSNRGTNEKLFF
TRBV27	few	TRBD1	14	TRBJ2-5	TGTGCCAGCAGTCGATTGGACAGGGCAGAGACCCAGTACTTC	CASSRLDRAETQYF
TRBV30	NA	NA	13	TRBJ1-5	TGTGCCTGGAGTGGGCAGCCAAATCAGCCCCAGCATTTT	CAWSGQPNQPQHF
TRBV7-9	few	NA	15	TRBJ2-5	TGTGCCAGCAGCTTAGTGGAGACCTCCCAAGAGACCCAGTACTTC	CASSLVETSQETQYF
TRBV19	NA	NA	12	TRBJ1-5	TGTGCCAGTAGTGCCTACCAACAGCCCCAGCATTTT	CASSAYQQPQHF
TRBV18	NA	NA	12	TRBJ2-5	TGTGCCAGCTCCCGCGCGCAAGAGACCCAGTACTTC	CASSRAQETQYF
TRBV18	few	TRBD1	15	TRBJ1-3	TGTGCCAGCTCACCGGGACAGGCCTCTGGAAACACCATATATTTT	CASSPGQASGNTIYF
TRBV9	few	NA	14	TRBJ1-2	TGTGCCAGCAGCGAGAGGCCGATAAACTATGGCTACACCTTC	CASSERPINYGYTF
TRBV9	NA	NA	14	TRBJ2-7	TGTGCCAGCACTCCTACAGGGATTCCCCACGAGCAGTACTTC	CASTPTGIPHEQYF
TRBV30	NA	NA	15	TRBJ2-5	TGTGCCTGGGCCCGCCATCTAGATTTATCAGAGACCCAGTACTTC	CAWARHLDLSETQYF
TRBV2	NA	TRBD1	14	TRBJ1-5	TGTGCCTCCGGACAGGGAAATGTTGATCAGCCCCAGCATTTT	CASGQGNVDQPQHF
TRBV18	few	TRBD1	14	TRBJ2-7	TGTGCCAGCTCACCCGACAGGGCCCCCTACGAGCAGTACTTC	CASSPDRAPYEQYF
TRBV10-2	NA	TRBD1	14	TRBJ1-2	TGCGCCAGCTCCCAAGGAGACAGGGACTATGGCTACACCTTC	CASSQGDRDYGYTF
TRBV19	NA	NA	14	TRBJ2-7	TGTGCCAGTAGTATAGCGAGGGACACCTACGAGCAGTACTTC	CASSIARDTYEQYF
TRBV5-4	NA	TRBD1	16	TRBJ1-6	TGTGCCAGCAGCGACCAGCCAGGGGGGAATAATTCACCCCTCCACTTT	CASSDQPGGNNSPLHF
TRBV19	NA	TRBD2	15	TRBJ2-7	TGTGCCAGTAGTACCCAGCGGGGACCCACCTACGAGCAGTACTTC	CASSTQRGPTYEQYF
TRBV9	few	NA	13	TRBJ2-7	TGTGCCAGCAGCGTAGGAACCGCCTACGAGCAGTACTTC	CASSVGTAYEQYF
TRBV19	few	TRBD1	13	TRBJ1-5	TGTGCCAGTAGTGGACAGGGTTATCAGCCCCAGCATTTT	CASSGQGYQPQHF